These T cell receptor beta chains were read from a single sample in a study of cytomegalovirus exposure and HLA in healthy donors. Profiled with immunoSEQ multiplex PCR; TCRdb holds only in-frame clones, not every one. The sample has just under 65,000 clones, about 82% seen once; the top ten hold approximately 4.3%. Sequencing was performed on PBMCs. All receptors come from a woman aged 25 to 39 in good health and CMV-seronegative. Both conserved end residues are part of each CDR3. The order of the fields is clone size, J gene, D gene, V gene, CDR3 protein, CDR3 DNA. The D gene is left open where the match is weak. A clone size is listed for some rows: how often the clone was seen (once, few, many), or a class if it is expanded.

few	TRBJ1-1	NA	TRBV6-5	CASSYSAGQYTEAFF	TGTGCCAGCAGTTACTCTGCCGGACAGTACACTGAAGCTTTCTTT
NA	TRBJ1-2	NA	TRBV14	CASSRISGGYGYTF	TGTGCCAGCAGCCGTATTTCCGGGGGCTATGGCTACACCTTC
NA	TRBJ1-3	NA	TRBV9	CASSPPDNSGNTIYF	TGTGCCAGCAGCCCTCCGGACAACTCTGGAAACACCATATATTTT
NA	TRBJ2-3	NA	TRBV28	CASTGTLSTDTQYF	TGTGCCAGCACTGGGACACTCAGCACAGATACGCAGTATTTT
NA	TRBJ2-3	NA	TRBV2	CASSEPDSTSSTDTQYF	TGTGCCAGCAGTGAACCGGACAGTACATCTAGCACAGATACGCAGTATTTT
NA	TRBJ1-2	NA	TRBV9	CASSVKGDTYYGYTF	TGTGCCAGCAGCGTAAAAGGCGACACCTACTATGGCTACACCTTC
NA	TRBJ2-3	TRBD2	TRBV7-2	CASSLMGLAQKGDTQYF	TGTGCCAGCAGCTTAATGGGACTAGCGCAAAAAGGTGATACGCAGTATTTT
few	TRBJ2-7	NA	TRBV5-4	CARETARGIGYEQYF	TGTGCCAGGGAAACTGCAAGGGGGATCGGCTACGAGCAGTACTTC
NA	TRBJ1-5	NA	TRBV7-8	CASSLAPGTPGQPQHF	TGTGCCAGCAGCTTAGCCCCGGGAACTCCGGGCCAGCCCCAGCATTTT
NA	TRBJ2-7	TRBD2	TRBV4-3	CASSRGTSGNYEQYF	TGCGCCAGCAGCCGCGGGACTAGCGGGAACTACGAGCAGTACTTC
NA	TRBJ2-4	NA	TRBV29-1	CSVTTVLAKNIQYF	TGCAGCGTCACTACCGTTCTAGCCAAAAACATTCAGTACTTC
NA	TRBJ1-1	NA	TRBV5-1	CASSLAGDTEAFF	TGCGCCAGCAGCTTGGCCGGGGACACTGAAGCTTTCTTT
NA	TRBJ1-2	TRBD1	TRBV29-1	CSVDPGQGDASSTF	TGCAGCGTTGATCCGGGACAGGGGGACGCTAGTTCCACCTTC
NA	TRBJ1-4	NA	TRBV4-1	CASSQQDLRKEKLFF	TGCGCCAGCAGCCAACAGGATCTTAGGAAGGAAAAACTGTTTTTT
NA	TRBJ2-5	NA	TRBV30	CAWSVSQETQYF	TGTGCCTGGAGTGTCAGCCAAGAGACCCAGTACTTC
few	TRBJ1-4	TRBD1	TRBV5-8	CASSFYSRDRGQNEKLFF	TGTGCCAGCAGCTTCTATTCCCGGGACAGGGGTCAAAATGAAAAACTGTTTTTT
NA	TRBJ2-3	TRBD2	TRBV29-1	CSVDATSGGALDTQYF	TGCAGCGTTGATGCGACTAGCGGGGGGGCCCTAGATACGCAGTATTTT
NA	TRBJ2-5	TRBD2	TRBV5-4	CASSRAGGPKLYETQYF	TGTGCCAGCAGTAGAGCGGGGGGGCCGAAGTTGTATGAGACCCAGTACTTC
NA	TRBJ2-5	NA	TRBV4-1	CASSQPGEETQYF	TGCGCCAGCAGTCAACCGGGGGAAGAGACCCAGTACTTC
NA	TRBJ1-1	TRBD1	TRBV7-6	CASRQGPTSTEAFF	TGTGCCAGCAGACAGGGGCCTACGAGCACTGAAGCTTTCTTT
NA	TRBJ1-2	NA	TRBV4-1	CASSQSVQGPDGYTF	TGCGCCAGCAGCCAATCCGTTCAGGGCCCCGATGGCTACACCTTC
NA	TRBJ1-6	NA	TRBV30	CAWSVLAGVNSPLHF	TGTGCCTGGAGTGTACTGGCAGGGGTTAATTCACCCCTCCACTTT
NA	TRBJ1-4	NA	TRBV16	CASSQTAGGNEKLFF	TGTGCCAGCAGCCAAACAGCAGGAGGCAATGAAAAACTGTTTTTT
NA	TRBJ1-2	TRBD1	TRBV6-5	CASNKQGARLAGYTF	TGTGCCAGCAACAAACAGGGGGCGCGTTTAGCGGGCTACACCTTC
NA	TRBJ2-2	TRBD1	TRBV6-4	CASSVGQGTGELFF	TGTGCCAGCAGTGTGGGACAGGGGACCGGGGAGCTGTTTTTT
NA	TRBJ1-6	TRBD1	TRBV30	CAWRREGPPGGSPLHF	TGTGCCTGGAGGAGGGAAGGGCCCCCAGGGGGATCACCCCTCCACTTT
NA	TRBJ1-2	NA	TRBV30	CAWARTVVGYTF	TGTGCCTGGGCACGGACAGTCGTTGGCTACACCTTC
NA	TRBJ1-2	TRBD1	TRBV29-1	CSGGQGSGYGYTF	TGCAGCGGGGGACAGGGAAGTGGCTATGGCTACACCTTC
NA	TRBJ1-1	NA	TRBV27	CASSLEGAEAFF	TGTGCCAGCAGTCTTGAGGGCGCTGAAGCTTTCTTT
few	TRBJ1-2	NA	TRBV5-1	CASSLANTGYGYTF	TGCGCCAGCAGCTTGGCCAACACGGGGTATGGCTACACCTTC
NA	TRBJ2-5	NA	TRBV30	CAWSGRETQYF	TGTGCCTGGAGCGGGAGAGAGACCCAGTACTTC
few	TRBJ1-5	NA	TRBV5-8	CASSFRGFGQPQHF	TGTGCCAGCAGCTTCAGAGGGTTCGGTCAGCCCCAGCATTTT
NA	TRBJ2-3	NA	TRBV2	CASRASTDTQYF	TGTGCCAGCAGGGCTAGCACAGATACGCAGTATTTT
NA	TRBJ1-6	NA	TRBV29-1	CSVEDRRGIHF	TGCAGCGTTGAAGATCGACGGGGTATCCACTTT
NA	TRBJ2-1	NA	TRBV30	CAWNSGQSSYNEQFF	TGTGCCTGGAATAGCGGACAAAGCTCCTACAATGAGCAGTTCTTC
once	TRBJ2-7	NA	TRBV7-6	CASSADLTRYEQYF	TGTGCCAGCAGCGCGGACTTGACGCGCTACGAGCAGTACTTC
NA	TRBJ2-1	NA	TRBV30	CAWTRSGSYNEQFF	TGTGCCTGGACCCGATCGGGCTCCTACAATGAGCAGTTCTTC
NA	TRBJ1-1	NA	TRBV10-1	CASSESRATEAFF	TGCGCCAGCAGTGAGTCGAGGGCCACTGAAGCTTTCTTT
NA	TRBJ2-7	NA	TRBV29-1	CSVRDSSSSYEQYF	TGCAGCGTTAGGGACTCCTCAAGCTCCTACGAGCAGTACTTC
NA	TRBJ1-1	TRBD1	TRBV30	CAWSVEGTGAIGDTEAFF	TGTGCCTGGAGTGTAGAAGGGACAGGGGCAATCGGGGACACTGAAGCTTTCTTT
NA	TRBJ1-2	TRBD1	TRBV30	CAWSRIYRGPNYGYTF	TGTGCCTGGAGCCGCATATACAGGGGCCCCAACTATGGCTACACCTTC